Presented here are 26 T cell receptor beta chains from one specimen sequenced in a study of blood T cell repertoires in COVID-19. The data were produced by immunoSEQ multiplex PCR, yet TCRdb's version contains in-frame clones alone and is incomplete. The top ten clones hold approximately 0.65% of a sample with some 430,000 clones, 90% of them seen once. Sequencing was performed on PBMCs or T cells enriched from blood (not recorded which). These receptor sequences come from a man aged 18 to 35 who had recovered from COVID-19.

This clone was detected a few times. This chain joins TRBV3-1 (or the pseudogene TRBV3-2) and TRBJ1-1; a weak D match, TRBD1 (5 bases). The CDR3 is made up of 13 amino acids. Germline V lookup: CDR1 LGHDT, CDR2 YNNKEL (reference sequence). V was shortened by 2 bases and J by 6 bases, with 10 bases between the two germline ends. The CDR3 region has the DNA TGTGCCAGCAGCCAAAGGACATTTGCTGAAGCTTTCTTT. Translation gives CASSQRTFAEAFF.

This sequence joins TRBV23-1 and TRBJ2-2; D is possibly TRBD2 (6 bases). TRBV23-1 is classed as an ORF, of uncertain function. V shed 2 bases and J shed 0 bases, with 10 bases lying between them. The CDR3 loop spans 16 amino acids. The DNA of the CDR3 is TGCGCCAGCAGTCAACCGGGACTTTCGAACACCGGGGAGCTGTTTTTT. Protein: CASSQPGLSNTGELFF.

The chain employs TRBV2 and TRBJ1-1; no clear D. The CDR3 totals 13 residues. Trimming took 7 bases from V and 3 from J, leaving 12 bases between them. Germline V lookup: CDR1 SNHLY, CDR2 FYNNEI. The CDR3 DNA follows: TGTGCCAGCACCTTAAGCCGCTACACTGAAGCTTTCTTT. It translates to CASTLSRYTEAFF.

The V call is TRBV19, the J call TRBJ1-2; D is ambiguous. The V gene lost 7 bases and the J gene lost 4 bases, with 13 bases spanning the gap. CDR1 and CDR2 (germline): LNHDA, SQIVND (reference sequence). The CDR3 is 13 amino acids. The CDR3: CASTVSDTYGYTF. The CDR3 DNA reads as TGTGCCAGTACCGTGTCAGACACCTATGGCTACACCTTC. The full variable domain, with the rest looked up from reference TRBV19 and TRBJ1-2, is DGGITQSPKYLFRKEGQNVTLSCEQNLNHDAMYWYRQDPGQGLRLIYYSQIVNDFQKGDIAEGYSVSREKKESFPLTVTSAQKNPTAFYLCASTVSDTYGYTFGSGTRLTVV.

The chain combines TRBV27 with TRBJ2-7, with 8 bases identical to TRBD2. J gave up 6 bases and V 7 bases, and 29 bases lay outside the gene matches. Germline assignment: CDR1 MNHEY and CDR2 SMNVEV (reference sequence). This CDR3 comprises 20 residues. The CDR3 coding sequence is TGTGCCAGCAAACACGTGCTGGATCCGGGAAGGGTAGCGGGAACGGGCGAGCAGTACTTC. It specifies CASKHVLDPGRVAGTGEQYF.

This chain connects TRBV24-1 to TRBJ2-1, with D perhaps matching TRBD1 (7 bases). Per the germline V gene, CDR1 is KGHDR and CDR2 is SFDVKD. CDR3 length equals 16 residues. Trimming stripped 9 bases from V and 3 bases from J, with 20 bases between. Here the CDR3 DNA reads TGTGCCACCGCCGGGGGACCCAGGGGGAACTACAATGAGCAGTTCTTC. Its translation is CATAGGPRGNYNEQFF.

The chain couples TRBV10-3 to TRBJ1-2; the D gene is possibly TRBD1 (6 bases). Germline assignment: CDR1 ENHRY and CDR2 SYGVKD. The V end was cut by 5 bases, the J end by 2 bases, with 9 bases between. The CDR3 is 13 residues long. This chain's CDR3 is CAISTGQNYGYTF. CDR3 sequence (DNA): TGTGCCATCAGTACAGGGCAAAACTATGGCTACACCTTC.

The gene calls are TRBV6-6 and TRBJ2-7; D perhaps matches TRBD1 (6 bases). Trimming stripped 9 bases from V and 2 bases from J, with 14 bases between. The germline V gene encodes CDR1 MNHNY and CDR2 SVGAGI (reference sequence). The CDR3 consists of 13 residues. CDR3 sequence: CASDKGGPYEQYF. The CDR3 nucleotides are TGTGCCAGTGATAAAGGGGGTCCCTACGAGCAGTACTTC.

The gene calls are TRBV28 and TRBJ2-7, with a weak D call TRBD2 (6 bases). The CDR3 totals 15 residues. Germline loops: CDR1 MDHEN, CDR2 SYDVKM. V was shortened by 7 bases and J by 2 bases, with 18 bases between the two germline ends. In nucleotides, the CDR3 is TGTGCCAGCACCCTTGGCGGGATTACAACCTACGAGCAGTACTTC. It translates to CASTLGGITTYEQYF.

In regard to this clone: The same CDR3 arises from other DNA sequences in this sample as well. The gene calls are TRBV10-3 and TRBJ1-5; 7 positions match TRBD1. Germline-derived CDR1 and CDR2 are ENHRY and SYGVKD. V gave up 3 bases and J gave up 5 bases; unmatched junction bases: 1. The length of the CDR3 is 13 residues. CDR3 loop: CAISDRGDQPQHF. The CDR3 DNA reads as TGTGCCATCAGTGACAGGGGGGATCAGCCCCAGCATTTT.

The J gene is TRBJ1-2, the V gene TRBV12-3 or TRBV12-4, with 7 bases aligning to TRBD1. Unmatched junction bases numbered 9, after V lost 6 bases and J lost 8 bases. This CDR3 region has 13 residues. The CDR3 spells CASSQGGRGGYTF. In nucleotides, the CDR3 is TGTGCCAGCAGCCAAGGGGGCAGGGGCGGCTACACCTTC.

The chain employs TRBV7-9 and TRBJ2-7; 8 bases agree with TRBD2. This CDR3 is built from 14 residues. Germline V lookup: CDR1 SEHNR, CDR2 FQNEAQ (reference sequence). The V gene end was trimmed by 5 bases and the J gene end by 1 base; junction bases not matched to a gene: 4. The CDR3 sequence: CASSILAASYEQYF. The CDR3, as DNA: TGTGCCAGCAGCATACTAGCGGCTTCCTACGAGCAGTACTTC.

The chain is built from TRBV4-1 and TRBJ1-1, with D tentatively TRBD1 (6 bases). The CDR3 spans 18 residues. Trimming removed 3 bases at V and 1 base at J, with 21 bases between. CDR1 is MGHRA, CDR2 YSYEKL, per germline. The CDR3 sequence: CASSQWPPGVSGNTEAFF. The CDR3 bases are TGCGCCAGCAGCCAGTGGCCTCCAGGGGTGTCCGGGAACACTGAAGCTTTCTTT.

Written as DNA, the CDR3 is TGTGCCAGCTCCCAGGTGCCGGCAGATACGCAGTATTTT. This codes for CASSQVPADTQYF. The rearrangement links TRBV9 to TRBJ2-3; D remains unclear. Germline V CDR1 and CDR2: SGDLS, YYNGEE. V was shortened by 7 bases and J by 4 bases, with 13 bases between the two germline ends. The CDR3 has 13 residues.

The V gene is TRBV7-9, the J gene TRBJ2-1; no clear D gene. From germline, CDR1 is SEHNR and CDR2 FQNEAQ (reference sequence). This CDR3 is built from 16 residues. Trimming took 2 bases from V and 3 from J, leaving 14 bases between them. The CDR3 reads CASSLFGPNRYNEQFF. In DNA, the CDR3 is TGTGCCAGCAGCTTATTCGGTCCTAACCGCTACAATGAGCAGTTCTTC.

V usage is TRBV2 and J usage is TRBJ1-5; no definite D call. Trimming took 3 bases from V and 3 from J, leaving 9 bases between them. CDR1 is SNHLY, CDR2 FYNNEI, per germline. CDR3 length: 14 residues. CDR3 region: CASSEKDSNQPQHF. CDR3 bases: TGTGCCAGCAGTGAGAAGGACTCCAATCAGCCCCAGCATTTT.

The chain's CDR3 is CASTPRVGQGYSPLHF. Here the CDR3 DNA reads TGTGCCAGCACCCCCAGGGTGGGACAGGGTTATTCACCCCTCCACTTT. The chain recombines TRBV7-8 with TRBJ1-6; 9 bases agree with TRBD1. CDR3 length: 16 amino acids. Germline CDR1 is SGHVS and CDR2 is FQNEAQ. The V and J ends lost 7 bases and 8 bases, in that order; junction bases with no gene match: 12.

The chain uses TRBV19 and TRBJ1-5; D is unclear. V lost 5 bases, J lost 4 bases, and 6 bases lay in between. Germline CDR1 reads LNHDA; CDR2 reads SQIVND (reference sequence). The CDR3 is 12 residues long. Here the CDR3 reads CASSYRNQPQHF. CDR3 nucleotide sequence: TGTGCCAGTAGTTACAGAAATCAGCCCCAGCATTTT.

Worth noting for this clone: Other DNA sequences of this sample code for an identical CDR3. V and J are TRBV18 and TRBJ1-5; TRBD1 matches at 9 bases. Trimming at V came to 3 bases and at J to 7 bases, leaving 7 bases not matched to a gene. Germline CDR1 and CDR2: KGHSH and LQKENI. CDR3 length: 15 residues. In DNA form, the CDR3 reads TGTGCCAGCTCACCGGGACAGGGAACGGGGCAGCCCCAGCATTTT. Encoded protein: CASSPGQGTGQPQHF.

The chain recombines TRBV27 with TRBJ1-6, with TRBD1 as a possible D gene (6 bases). Trimming pared 1 base from V and 10 bases from J, leaving 20 bases between. The V gene's germline CDR1 is MNHEY and CDR2 SMNVEV (reference sequence). The CDR3 length is 17 residues. The CDR3 DNA reads as TGTGCCAGCAGTTTATATGGGCGCGCGGGGGCTGGGTCACCCCTCCACTTT. It encodes CASSLYGRAGAGSPLHF.

V and J are TRBV19 and TRBJ1-1; TRBD1 matches at 10 bases. The CDR3 is 14 amino acids. CDR1 is LNHDA, CDR2 SQIVND, per germline (reference sequence). The V segment lost 5 bases and the J segment 5 bases; nucleotides outside the gene matches: 5. The CDR3 nucleotides are TGTGCCAGTAGTCTGGGACAGGGGACAACTGAAGCTTTCTTT. It codes for CASSLGQGTTEAFF.

This chain uses TRBV19 with TRBJ1-2; weak D call: TRBD1 (6 bases). Germline CDR1 LNHDA, CDR2 SQIVND (reference sequence). The length of the CDR3 is 14 residues. With 3 bases removed from V and 4 bases from J, the gap between germline ends came to 12 bases. CDR3 region: CASSIWGLSYGYTF. The CDR3 region has the DNA TGTGCCAGTAGTATTTGGGGGCTCAGCTATGGCTACACCTTC. The whole variable domain, remainder taken from reference TRBV19 and TRBJ1-2, is DGGITQSPKYLFRKEGQNVTLSCEQNLNHDAMYWYRQDPGQGLRLIYYSQIVNDFQKGDIAEGYSVSREKKESFPLTVTSAQKNPTAFYLCASSIWGLSYGYTFGSGTRLTVV.

This rearrangement joins TRBV3-1 (or the pseudogene TRBV3-2) to TRBJ2-1; D remains ambiguous. This CDR3 comprises 15 residues. Germline V gives CDR1 LGHDT, CDR2 YNNKEL (reference sequence). V lost 3 bases, J lost 0 bases, and 9 bases lay in between. CDR3 in DNA: TGTGCCAGCAGCCAGACTGTGAGCTCCTACAATGAGCAGTTCTTC. Translating gives CASSQTVSSYNEQFF.

The chain employs TRBV10-3 and TRBJ1-1; no definite D call. The CDR3 extends over 16 amino acids. V dropped 3 bases and J dropped 0 bases, with 14 bases sitting between them. Germline V CDR1 and CDR2: ENHRY, SYGVKD. CDR3 nucleotides: TGTGCCATCAGTGATGCGTCTACACTAATGAACACTGAAGCTTTCTTT. It encodes CAISDASTLMNTEAFF.

CDR3 in DNA: TGTGCCAGCAGCTTATCCGGGGGAAACACCGGGGAGCTGTTTTTT. This encodes CASSLSGGNTGELFF. The chain is built from TRBV7-6 and TRBJ2-2; perhaps TRBD2 as D (6 bases). V lost 2 bases and J lost 2, with 9 bases in between. Germline-derived CDR1 and CDR2 are SGHVS and FNYEAQ. The CDR3 runs to 15 residues.

V usage is TRBV29-1 and J usage is TRBJ1-2; 10 positions match TRBD1. The germline V gene encodes CDR1 SQVTM and CDR2 ANQGSEA. The CDR3 length is 12 residues. The junction had 4 bases not matched to a gene; V was cut back by 6 bases and J by 6 bases. The CDR3 loop is CSVLTGGDGYTF. In nucleotides, the CDR3 is TGCAGCGTCCTGACAGGGGGCGATGGCTACACCTTC. The whole variable domain, remainder taken from reference TRBV29-1 and TRBJ1-2, is SAVISQKPSRDICQRGTSLTIQCQVDSQVTMMFWYRQQPGQSLTLIATANQGSEATYESGFVIDKFPISRPNLTFSTLTVSNMSPEDSSIYLCSVLTGGDGYTFGSGTRLTVV.